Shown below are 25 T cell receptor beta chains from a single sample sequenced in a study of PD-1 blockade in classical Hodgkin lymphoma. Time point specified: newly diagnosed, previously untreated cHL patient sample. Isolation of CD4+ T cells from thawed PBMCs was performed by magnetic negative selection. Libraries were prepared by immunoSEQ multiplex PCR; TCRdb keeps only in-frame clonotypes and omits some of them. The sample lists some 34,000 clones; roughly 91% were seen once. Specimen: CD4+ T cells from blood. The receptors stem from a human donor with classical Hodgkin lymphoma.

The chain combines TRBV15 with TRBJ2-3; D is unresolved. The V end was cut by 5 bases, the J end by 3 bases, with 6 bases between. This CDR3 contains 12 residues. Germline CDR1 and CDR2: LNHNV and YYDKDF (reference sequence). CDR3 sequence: CATSLGTDTQYF. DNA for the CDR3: TGTGCCACCAGCCTCGGGACAGATACGCAGTATTTT.

CDR3 amino acids: CASSLYGDRTDTQYF. The CDR3 coding sequence is TGTGCCAGCAGCTTATATGGGGATCGGACAGATACGCAGTATTTT. This sequence joins TRBV7-2 and TRBJ2-3; D gene uncertain. CDR1 SGHTA and CDR2 FQGNSA come from the germline V gene. V shed 2 bases and J shed 3 bases, with 12 bases lying between them. This CDR3 comprises 15 residues.

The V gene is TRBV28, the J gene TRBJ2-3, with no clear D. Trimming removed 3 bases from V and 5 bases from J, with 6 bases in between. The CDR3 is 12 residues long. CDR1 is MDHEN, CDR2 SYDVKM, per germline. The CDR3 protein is CASSFYGDTQYF. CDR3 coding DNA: TGTGCCAGCAGTTTTTATGGAGATACGCAGTATTTT.

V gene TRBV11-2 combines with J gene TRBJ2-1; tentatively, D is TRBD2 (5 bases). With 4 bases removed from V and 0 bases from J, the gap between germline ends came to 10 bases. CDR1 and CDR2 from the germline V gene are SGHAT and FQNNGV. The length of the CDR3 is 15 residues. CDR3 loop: CASSWRLSSYNEQFF. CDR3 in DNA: TGTGCCAGCAGCTGGAGGCTCAGCTCCTACAATGAGCAGTTCTTC.

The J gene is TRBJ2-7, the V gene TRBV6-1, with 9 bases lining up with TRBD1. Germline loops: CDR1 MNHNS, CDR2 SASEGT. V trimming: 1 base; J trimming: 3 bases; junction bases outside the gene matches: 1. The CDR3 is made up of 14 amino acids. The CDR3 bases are TGTGCCAGCAGTGAAGTGGGACAGGGCTACGAGCAGTACTTC. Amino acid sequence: CASSEVGQGYEQYF.

CDR3 region: CASSEQSSSAGMGGYTF. The CDR3 DNA reads TGTGCCAGCAGTGAACAGTCGTCTAGCGCAGGAATGGGCGGCTACACCTTC. V is TRBV2 and J is TRBJ1-2; no clear D gene. The CDR3 loop spans 17 amino acids. CDR1 SNHLY and CDR2 FYNNEI come from the germline V gene. V lost 2 bases, J lost 8 bases, and 24 bases lay in between.

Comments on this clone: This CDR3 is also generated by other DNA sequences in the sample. The CDR3 sequence: CASSPPGNTEAFF. The DNA for the CDR3 is TGTGCCAGCTCACCTCCCGGGAACACTGAAGCTTTCTTT. The V and J genes are TRBV18 and TRBJ1-1; D is ambiguous. CDR3 length equals 13 residues. The V and J ends lost 3 bases and 1 base respectively, with 6 bases between them. CDR1 is KGHSH, CDR2 LQKENI, per germline.

For the CDR3, the DNA is TGCGCCAGCAGCTTGGATTCCTGGGGTGCCAAAAACATTCAGTACTTC. Amino acid sequence: CASSLDSWGAKNIQYF. This chain uses TRBV5-1 with TRBJ2-4; D not resolved. Trimming shortened V by 0 bases and J by 1 base, and 11 bases separated the two germline ends. This CDR3 is built from 16 residues. Germline loops: CDR1 SGHRS, CDR2 YFSETQ.

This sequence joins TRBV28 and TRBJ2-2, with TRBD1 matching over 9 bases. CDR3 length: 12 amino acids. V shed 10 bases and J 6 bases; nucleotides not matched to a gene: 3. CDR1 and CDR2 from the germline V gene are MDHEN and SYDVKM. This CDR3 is CATRQGAGELFF. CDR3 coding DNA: TGTGCCACCAGACAGGGGGCCGGGGAGCTGTTTTTT.

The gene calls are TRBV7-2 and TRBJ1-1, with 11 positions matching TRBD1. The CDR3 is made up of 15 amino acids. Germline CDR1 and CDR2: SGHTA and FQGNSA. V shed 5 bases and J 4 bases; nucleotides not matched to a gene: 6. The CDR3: CASSKDRGPGTEAFF. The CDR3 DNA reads TGTGCCAGCAGCAAGGACAGGGGGCCGGGCACTGAAGCTTTCTTT.

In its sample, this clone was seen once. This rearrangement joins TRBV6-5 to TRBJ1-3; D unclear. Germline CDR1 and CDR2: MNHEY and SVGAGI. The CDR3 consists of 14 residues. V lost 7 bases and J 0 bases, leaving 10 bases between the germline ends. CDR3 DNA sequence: TGTGCCAGCAACACGGGTTTCTCTGGAAACACCATATATTTT. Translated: CASNTGFSGNTIYF.

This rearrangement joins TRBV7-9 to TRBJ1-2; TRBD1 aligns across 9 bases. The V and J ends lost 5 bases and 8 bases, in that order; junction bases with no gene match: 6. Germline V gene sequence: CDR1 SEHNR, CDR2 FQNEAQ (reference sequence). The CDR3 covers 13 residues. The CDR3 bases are TGTGCCAGCAGCCCACAGGGGGCCCGCGGCTACACCTTC. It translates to CASSPQGARGYTF.

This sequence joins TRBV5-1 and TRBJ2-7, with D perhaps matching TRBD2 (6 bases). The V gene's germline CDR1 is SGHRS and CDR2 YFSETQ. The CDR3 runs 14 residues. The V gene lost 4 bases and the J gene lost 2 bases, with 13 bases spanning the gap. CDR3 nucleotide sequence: TGCGCCAGCAGCACCGCGGGATCCGCCTACGAGCAGTACTTC. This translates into CASSTAGSAYEQYF.

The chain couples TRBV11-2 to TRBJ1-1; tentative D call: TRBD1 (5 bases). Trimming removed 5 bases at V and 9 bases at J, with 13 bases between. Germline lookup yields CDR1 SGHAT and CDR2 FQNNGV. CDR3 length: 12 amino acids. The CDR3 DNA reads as TGTGCCAGCAGCCCAGGGCGGACAAAAGCTTTCTTT. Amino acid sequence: CASSPGRTKAFF. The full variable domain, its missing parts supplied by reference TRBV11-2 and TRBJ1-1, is EAGVAQSPRYKIIEKRQSVAFWCNPISGHATLYWYQQILGQGPKLLIQFQNNGVVDDSQLPKDRFSAERLKGVDSTLKIQPAKLEDSAVYLCASSPGRTKAFFGQGTRLTVV.

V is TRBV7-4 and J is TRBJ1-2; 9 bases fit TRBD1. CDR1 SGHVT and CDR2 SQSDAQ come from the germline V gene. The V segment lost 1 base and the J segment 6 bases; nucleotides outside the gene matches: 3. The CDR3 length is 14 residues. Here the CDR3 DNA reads TGTGCCAGCAGCTTAGTTCGGGACAGGGATGGCTACACCTTC. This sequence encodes CASSLVRDRDGYTF.

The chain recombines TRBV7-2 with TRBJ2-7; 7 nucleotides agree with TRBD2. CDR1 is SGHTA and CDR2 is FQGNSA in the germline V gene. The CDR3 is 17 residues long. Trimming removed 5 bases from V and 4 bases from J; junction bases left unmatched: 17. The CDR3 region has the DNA TGTGCCAGCAGCCCCAACCCGGGGGAGGGCGGGAGTTACGAGCAGTACTTC. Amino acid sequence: CASSPNPGEGGSYEQYF. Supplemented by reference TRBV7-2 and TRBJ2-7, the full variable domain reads GAGVSQSPSNKVTEKGKDVELRCDPISGHTALYWYRQSLGQGLEFLIYFQGNSAPDKSGLPSDRFSAERTGGSVSTLTIQRTQQEDSAVYLCASSPNPGEGGSYEQYFGPGTRLTVT.

In DNA, the CDR3 is TGTGCCAGCTCGCTTTACAGTGGACTAGCAGAGACCCAGTACTTC. This sequence encodes CASSLYSGLAETQYF. The chain uses TRBV6-1 and TRBJ2-5; 8 bases align to TRBD2. With V trimmed by 8 bases and J by 4 bases, 12 bases remained unmatched. This CDR3 is 15 amino acids long. Germline V gives CDR1 MNHNS, CDR2 SASEGT.

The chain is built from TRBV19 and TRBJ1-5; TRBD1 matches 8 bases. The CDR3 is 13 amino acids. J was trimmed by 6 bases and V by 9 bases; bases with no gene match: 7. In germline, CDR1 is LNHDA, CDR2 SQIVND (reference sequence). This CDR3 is CASGGTGGQPQHF. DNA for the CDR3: TGTGCCAGCGGGGGAACAGGGGGTCAGCCCCAGCATTTT.

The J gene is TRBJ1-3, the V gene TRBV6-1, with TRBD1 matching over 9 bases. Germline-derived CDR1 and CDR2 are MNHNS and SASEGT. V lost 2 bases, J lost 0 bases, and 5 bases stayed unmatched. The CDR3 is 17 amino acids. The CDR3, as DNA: TGTGCCAGCAGTGAAAGGGGGACAGGGAACTCTGGAAACACCATATATTTT. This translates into CASSERGTGNSGNTIYF.

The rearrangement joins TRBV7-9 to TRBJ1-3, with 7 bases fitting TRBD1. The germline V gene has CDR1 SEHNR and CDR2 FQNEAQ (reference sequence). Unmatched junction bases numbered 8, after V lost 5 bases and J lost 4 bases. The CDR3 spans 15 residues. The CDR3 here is CASSPDRASGNTIYF. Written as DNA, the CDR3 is TGTGCCAGCAGCCCCGACAGGGCGTCCGGAAACACCATATATTTT.

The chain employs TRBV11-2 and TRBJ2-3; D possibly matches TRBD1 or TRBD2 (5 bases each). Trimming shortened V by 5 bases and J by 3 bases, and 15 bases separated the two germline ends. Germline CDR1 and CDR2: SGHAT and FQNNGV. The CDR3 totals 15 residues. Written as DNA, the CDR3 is TGTGCCAGCAGCCCATGGGGGTATCGTACAGATACGCAGTATTTT. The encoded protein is CASSPWGYRTDTQYF.

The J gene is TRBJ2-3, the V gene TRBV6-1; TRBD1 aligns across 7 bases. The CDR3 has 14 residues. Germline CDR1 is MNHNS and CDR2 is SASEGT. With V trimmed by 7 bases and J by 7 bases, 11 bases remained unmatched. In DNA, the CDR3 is TGTGCCAGCACCCCGGCAGGGGGAGTGTATACGCAGTATTTT. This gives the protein CASTPAGGVYTQYF.

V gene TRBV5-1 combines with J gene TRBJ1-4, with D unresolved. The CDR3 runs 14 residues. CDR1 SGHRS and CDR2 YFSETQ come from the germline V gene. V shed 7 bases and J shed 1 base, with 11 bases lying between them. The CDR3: CASPRGGTNEKLFF. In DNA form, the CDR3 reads TGCGCCAGCCCCCGGGGAGGAACTAATGAAAAACTGTTTTTT. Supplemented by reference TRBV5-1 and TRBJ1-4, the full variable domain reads KAGVTQTPRYLIKTRGQQVTLSCSPISGHRSVSWYQQTPGQGLQFLFEYFSETQRNKGNFPGRFSGRQFSNSRSEMNVSTLELGDSALYLCASPRGGTNEKLFFGSGTQLSVL.

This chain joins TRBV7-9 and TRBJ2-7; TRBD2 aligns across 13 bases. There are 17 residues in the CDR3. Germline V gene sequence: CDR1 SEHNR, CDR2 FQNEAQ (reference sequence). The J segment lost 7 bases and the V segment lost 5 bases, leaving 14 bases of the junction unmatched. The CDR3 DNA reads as TGTGCCAGCAGCCTGACTAGCGGGAGGCCCTCCCGGAGGGAGCAGTACTTC. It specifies CASSLTSGRPSRREQYF.

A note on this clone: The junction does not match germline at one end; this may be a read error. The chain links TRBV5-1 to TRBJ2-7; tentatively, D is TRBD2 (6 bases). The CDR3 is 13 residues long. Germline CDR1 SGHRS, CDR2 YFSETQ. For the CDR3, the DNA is TGCGCCAGCAGCTCCCAGGGAGGCCGAATCCTGTTCTTC. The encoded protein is CASSSQGGRILFF. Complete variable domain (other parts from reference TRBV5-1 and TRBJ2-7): KAGVTQTPRYLIKTRGQQVTLSCSPISGHRSVSWYQQTPGQGLQFLFEYFSETQRNKGNFPGRFSGRQFSNSRSEMNVSTLELGDSALYLCASSSQGGRILFFGPGTRLTVT.